The rows below give T cell receptor beta chains drawn from one sample of a study of control samples from healthy donors and cancer patients. This table comes from immunoSEQ multiplex PCR, and its TCRdb copy is limited to in-frame clones, with some not included. The sample has hundreds of thousands of clones, roughly 90% seen once. The sequenced sample consisted of PBMCs. The receptors derive from a man aged 40-49 years with head and neck cancer. The CDR3 runs from the conserved cysteine through the conserved F or W. Fields, in order: J gene, D gene, V gene, clone size, CDR3 DNA, CDR3 protein. The D gene is left open where the match is weak. Rows give clone size only sometimes, using once, few, many, or a class for an expanded clone.

TRBJ1-2,-,TRBV4-3,-,TGCGCCAGCAGTCCGCTTCGGGTAGAATATGGCTACACCTTC,CASSPLRVEYGYTF
TRBJ2-5,TRBD2,TRBV5-1,-,TGCGCCAGCAGCTTGGCCGTTAGCGGGAGACAAGAGACCCAGTACTTC,CASSLAVSGRQETQYF
TRBJ2-5,-,TRBV7-9,-,TGTGCCAGCAGCCATGGAGGGAACCAAGAGACCCAGTACTTC,CASSHGGNQETQYF
TRBJ2-7,-,TRBV14,-,TGTGCCAGCAGCCAGACGTACGAGCAGTACTTC,CASSQTYEQYF
TRBJ2-1,TRBD1,TRBV30,-,TGTGCCTGCTATCGGACAGGGGGTAGCGATGAGCAGTTCTTC,CACYRTGGSDEQFF
TRBJ1-2,TRBD1,TRBV28,-,TGTGCCAGCAGTTTAGGCGGGACAGGGGGTGGTGGCTACACCTTC,CASSLGGTGGGGYTF
TRBJ2-1,-,TRBV5-1,-,TGCGCCAGCAGCGGGGAGTGGTCCTACAATGAGCAGTTCTTC,CASSGEWSYNEQFF
TRBJ1-2,-,TRBV27,once,TGTGCCAGCAGAACAGTGGGGTTTAGGGGCTACACCTTC,CASRTVGFRGYTF
TRBJ1-1,-,TRBV6-5,-,TGTGCCAGCAGTTCGGGGGGCCTGGGTATGAACACTGAAGCTTTCTTT,CASSSGGLGMNTEAFF
TRBJ1-6,-,TRBV4-2,-,TGTGCCAGCAGCCAAGAGGCCGGGGTAAATAATTCACCCCTCCACTTT,CASSQEAGVNNSPLHF
TRBJ2-1,TRBD2,TRBV18,-,TGTGCCAGCTCACCCGGGCTAGCGGAATACAATGAGCAGTTCTTC,CASSPGLAEYNEQFF
TRBJ2-2,-,TRBV4-1,-,TGCGCCAGCAGCCAAAGGAGCGAGGGGCTCACCGGGGAGCTGTTTTTT,CASSQRSEGLTGELFF
TRBJ1-6,-,TRBV7-8,few,TGTGCCAGCAGCACTGATTCACCCCTCCACTTT,CASSTDSPLHF
TRBJ1-1,-,TRBV11-2,-,TGTGCCAGCAGCTTACGGGATGAAGCTTTCTTT,CASSLRDEAFF
TRBJ2-7,-,TRBV29-1,-,TGCAGCGTCTGGGCAGGGGTCGAGCAGTACTTC,CSVWAGVEQYF
TRBJ1-1,-,TRBV9,-,TGTGCCAGCAGCGTAACCGAGAACACTGAAGCTTTCTTT,CASSVTENTEAFF
TRBJ1-6,-,TRBV25-1,-,TGTGCCAGCAGTTCCCACGGGACACCTCATTCACCCCTCCACTTT,CASSSHGTPHSPLHF
TRBJ1-2,-,TRBV24-1,-,TGTGCCACCAGTGACGCAACAGGTTCCGATGGCTACACCTTC,CATSDATGSDGYTF
TRBJ2-3,TRBD1,TRBV28,-,TGTGCCAGCAGTTTTGGTGACAGGGGATTCACAGATACGCAGTATTTT,CASSFGDRGFTDTQYF
TRBJ1-2,-,TRBV6-5,once,TGTGCCAGCAGTTTAAGCCCACAGGGTCTCGACACCTTC,CASSLSPQGLDTF
TRBJ2-3,-,TRBV6-5,-,TGTGCCAGCAGACCAGGGAGCACAGATACGCAGTATTTT,CASRPGSTDTQYF
TRBJ2-2,-,TRBV11-1,-,TGTGCCAGCAGCAACACGGGGCCCGGGGAGCTGTTTTTT,CASSNTGPGELFF
TRBJ2-3,-,TRBV11-3,-,TGTGCCAGCAGCTCGCGTGGAGGGATGGGCACAGATACGCAGTATTTT,CASSSRGGMGTDTQYF
TRBJ1-3,-,TRBV6-1,-,TGTGCCAGCAGTGAAGGATATTTGGACGGAAACACCATATATTTT,CASSEGYLDGNTIYF
TRBJ2-5,-,TRBV14,-,TGTGCCAGCAGCCAAAGGGACACGAGCCAAGAGACCCAGTACTTC,CASSQRDTSQETQYF
TRBJ1-2,TRBD1,TRBV6-5,-,TGTGCCAGCAGTTCGGACAGGGTGTATGGCTACACCTTC,CASSSDRVYGYTF
TRBJ2-3,-,TRBV5-1,few,TGCGCCAGCAGCTTGGAACAGCGCGGCACAGATACGCAGTATTTT,CASSLEQRGTDTQYF
TRBJ2-5,TRBD2,TRBV30,-,TGTGCCTGGAGTGTGGGAGCGGGAACCCAAGAGACCCAGTACTTC,CAWSVGAGTQETQYF
TRBJ2-1,TRBD1,TRBV11-2,-,TGTGGGTCCGGACAGGGGCCCTACAATGAGCAGTTCTTC,CGSGQGPYNEQFF
TRBJ1-2,-,TRBV30,-,TGTGCCTGGAGTAGAGACAACAGCTATGGCTACACCTTC,CAWSRDNSYGYTF
TRBJ1-5,-,TRBV6-2/TRBV6-3,-,TGTGCCAGCAGTGGCGGGGAACAGCCCCAGCATTTT,CASSGGEQPQHF
TRBJ1-5,-,TRBV30,-,TGTGCCTGGAGTGTAGGGTTGCAGCCCCAGCATTTT,CAWSVGLQPQHF
TRBJ2-2,TRBD2,TRBV9,-,TGTGCCAGCAGTCCGGATGCGGGAGTTCGAGCGAACACCGGGGAGCTGTTTTTT,CASSPDAGVRANTGELFF